Listed below are T cell receptor beta chains from one sample, sequenced in a study of CD8+ T cells in alopecia areata. Clones were sequenced by immunoSEQ multiplex PCR, and TCRdb holds only the in-frame ones, with some missing. The sample shows 150,000 to 200,000 clones, 50% to 70% of them seen only once. The source material was CD4+ T cells sorted from blood, sampled at approximately week 49, from a patient treated with tofacitinib. The receptors were sampled from a human donor with alopecia areata. The CDR3 runs from the conserved cysteine through the conserved F or W. The D gene is left open where the match is weak. Rows give clone size only sometimes, using once, few, many, or a class for an expanded clone.

TRBV2	-	TRBJ2-1	TRBD1	TGTGCCAGCAGTAAACAGGGGGAGCAGTTCTTC	CASSKQGEQFF
TRBV4-3	-	TRBJ1-6	TRBD1	TGCGCCAGCAGCCCGGGACAGGGAAATTCACCCCTCCACTTT	CASSPGQGNSPLHF
TRBV5-1	many	TRBJ1-4	-	TGCGCCAGCAGCTTGGTTTTGTCGGACAAGGAAAAACTGTTTTTT	CASSLVLSDKEKLFF
TRBV7-2	-	TRBJ2-2	-	TGTGCCAGCAGCTCCGGACTAACCACCGGGGAGCTGTTTTTT	CASSSGLTTGELFF
TRBV19	few	TRBJ2-1	-	TGTGCCAGTAGTCCGAGGGTTGGCGCCTACAATGAGCAGTTCTTC	CASSPRVGAYNEQFF
TRBV30	-	TRBJ1-2	-	TGTGCCTGGAGTGTCCTCCTTTATTTGGGCTACACCTTC	CAWSVLLYLGYTF
TRBV29-1	-	TRBJ2-3	TRBD2	TGCAGCGCCCGGACTAGCGGGGGTAGCACAGATACGCAGTATTTT	CSARTSGGSTDTQYF
TRBV30	-	TRBJ2-6	-	TGTGCCGGGTCCCCGGCGCTCTCTGGGGCCAACGTCCTGACTTTC	CAGSPALSGANVLTF
TRBV30	few	TRBJ2-4	-	TGTGCCTGGAGTGTACAACTGCTAGCCAAAAACATTCAGTACTTC	CAWSVQLLAKNIQYF
TRBV29-1	-	TRBJ1-2	-	TGCAGCGTTCCCCCCGGATCCGGGGGTGGCTACACCTTC	CSVPPGSGGGYTF
TRBV28	-	TRBJ2-4	-	TGTGCCAGCATCCGGACAGTGGAAAACATTCAGTACTTC	CASIRTVENIQYF
TRBV27	-	TRBJ2-6	TRBD1	TGTGCCAGCAGTCTCTCGTTGGGGGGACAGGGGGCGCTTGGGGCCAACGTCCTGACTTTC	CASSLSLGGQGALGANVLTF
TRBV7-9	few	TRBJ2-1	-	TGTGCCAGCATATCGCGAGAAAATGAGCAGTTCTTC	CASISRENEQFF
TRBV29-1	-	TRBJ2-1	TRBD1	TGCAGCGTTGGTCCCGGGACAGGGAGCAATGAGCAGTTCTTC	CSVGPGTGSNEQFF
TRBV6-6	-	TRBJ1-2	-	TGTGCCAGCAGTCGCGGTGATCGATATGGCTACACCTTC	CASSRGDRYGYTF
TRBV5-6	-	TRBJ2-6	-	TGTGCCAGCAGCTTCTCCAGCTCTGGGGCCAACGTCCTGACTTTC	CASSFSSSGANVLTF
TRBV29-1	-	TRBJ1-1	-	TGCAGCGTTGAAGATCAGGCGAACACTGAAGCTTTCTTT	CSVEDQANTEAFF
TRBV4-2	few	TRBJ2-2	TRBD1	TGTGCCAGCAGCCAAGATGCGACAGGGAATGGTGTCGGGGAGCTGTTTTTT	CASSQDATGNGVGELFF
TRBV7-3	-	TRBJ2-3	TRBD2	TGTGCCAGCAGCTTAAAGGGACTAGAGCGTACGCAGTATTTT	CASSLKGLERTQYF
TRBV5-6	-	TRBJ1-4	-	TGTGCCAGCAGCTTGGGCCCCGGGAGGCTGTTTTTT	CASSLGPGRLFF
TRBV29-1	few	TRBJ1-1	TRBD1	TGCAGCGTTCAGACAGGGGTAAACACTGAAGCTTTCTTT	CSVQTGVNTEAFF
TRBV29-1	-	TRBJ2-5	-	TGCAGCGTTCTCGCGACAGATCAAGAGACCCAGTACTTC	CSVLATDQETQYF
TRBV18	-	TRBJ1-1	-	TGTGCCAGCTCGCCCCTATCTATCACTGAAGCTTTCTTT	CASSPLSITEAFF
TRBV2	-	TRBJ2-7	-	TGTGCCAGCAGGACCGAGGCCTACGAGCAGTACTTC	CASRTEAYEQYF
TRBV29-1	-	TRBJ2-5	TRBD2	TGCAGCGTTGCTTCCGTTGCGGGGGGCCTACAAGAGACCCAGTACTTC	CSVASVAGGLQETQYF
TRBV21-1	-	TRBJ2-7	-	TGTGCCAGCGGACGCTCCTACGAGCAGTACTTC	CASGRSYEQYF
TRBV15	-	TRBJ2-7	-	TGTGCCACCAGCAGAGATAGGATAACCTACGAGCAGTACTTC	CATSRDRITYEQYF
TRBV7-2	few	TRBJ1-2	-	TGTGCCAGCAGCTTAGAGGGTGGACGGTTTAACTATGGCTACACCTTC	CASSLEGGRFNYGYTF
TRBV2	-	TRBJ2-3	-	TGTGCCAGCGGAAGAGTAGTTGGAGATACGCAGTATTTT	CASGRVVGDTQYF
TRBV20-1	-	TRBJ2-1	-	TGCAGTGCTCCATACAATGAGCAGTTCTTC	CSAPYNEQFF
TRBV29-1	-	TRBJ1-2	TRBD1	TGCAGCGTCATCTCCCCAGGGGGCTATGGCTACACCTTC	CSVISPGGYGYTF
TRBV7-9	-	TRBJ2-2	-	TGTGCCAGCAGCTTAGAGAGCACCGGGGAGCTGTTTTTT	CASSLESTGELFF
TRBV5-1	-	TRBJ2-5	-	TGCGCCAGCAGCTTGGTTGCAGGAAGAGAGACCCAGTACTTC	CASSLVAGRETQYF
TRBV19	few	TRBJ1-5	-	TGTGCCAGTGGCCGATTGGGGGGCAATCAGCCCCAGCATTTT	CASGRLGGNQPQHF
TRBV20-1	-	TRBJ2-7	-	TGCAGTGCTAGCAGGGGCTACGAGCAGTACTTC	CSASRGYEQYF
TRBV29-1	few	TRBJ2-4	-	TGCAGCGTTGAATTAGCCAAAAACATTCAGTACTTC	CSVELAKNIQYF